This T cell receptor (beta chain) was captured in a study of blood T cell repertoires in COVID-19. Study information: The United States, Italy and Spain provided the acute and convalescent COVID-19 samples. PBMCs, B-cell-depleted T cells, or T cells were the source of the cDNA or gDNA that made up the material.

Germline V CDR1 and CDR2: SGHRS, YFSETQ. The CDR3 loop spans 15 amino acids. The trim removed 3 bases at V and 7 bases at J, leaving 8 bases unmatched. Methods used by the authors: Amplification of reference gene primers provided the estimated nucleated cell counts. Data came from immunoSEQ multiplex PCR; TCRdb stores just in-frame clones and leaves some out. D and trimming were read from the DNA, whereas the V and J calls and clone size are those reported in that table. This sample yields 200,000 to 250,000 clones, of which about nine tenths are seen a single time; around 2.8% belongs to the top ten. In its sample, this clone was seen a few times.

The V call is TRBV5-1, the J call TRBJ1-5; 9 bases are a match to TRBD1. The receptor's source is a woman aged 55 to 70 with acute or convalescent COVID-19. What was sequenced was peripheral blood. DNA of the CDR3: TGCGCCAGCAGCTCTACAGGGGGCGTCGGGCAGCCCCAGCATTTT. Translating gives CASSSTGGVGQPQHF.